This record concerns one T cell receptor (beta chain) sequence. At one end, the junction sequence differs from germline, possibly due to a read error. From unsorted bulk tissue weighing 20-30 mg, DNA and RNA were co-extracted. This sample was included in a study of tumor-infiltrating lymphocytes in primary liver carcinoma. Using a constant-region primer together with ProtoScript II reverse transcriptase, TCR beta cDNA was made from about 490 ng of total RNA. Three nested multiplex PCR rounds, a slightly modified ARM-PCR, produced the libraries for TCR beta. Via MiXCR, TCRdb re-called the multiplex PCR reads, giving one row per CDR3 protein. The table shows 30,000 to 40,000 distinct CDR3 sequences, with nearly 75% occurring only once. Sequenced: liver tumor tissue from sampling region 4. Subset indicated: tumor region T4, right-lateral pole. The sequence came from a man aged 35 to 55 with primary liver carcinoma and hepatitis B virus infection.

CDR3 bases: TGTGCCAGCGTGGGACAGGGCTACGAACAGTACTTC. Translating gives CASVGQGYEQYF. This rearrangement joins TRBV28 to TRBJ2-7, with 9 bases fitting TRBD1. Per the germline V gene, CDR1 is MDHEN and CDR2 is SYDVKM. This CDR3 has 12 residues.